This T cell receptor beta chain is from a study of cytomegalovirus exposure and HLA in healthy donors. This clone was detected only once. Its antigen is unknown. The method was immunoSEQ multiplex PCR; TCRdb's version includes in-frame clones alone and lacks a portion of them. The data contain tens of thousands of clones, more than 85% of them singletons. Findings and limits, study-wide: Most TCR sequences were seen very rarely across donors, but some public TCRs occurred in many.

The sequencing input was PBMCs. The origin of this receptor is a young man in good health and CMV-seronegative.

The CDR3: CASSPTGAGGINEQFF. The CDR3 bases are TGTGCCAGCAGCCCGACCGGAGCGGGAGGGATCAATGAGCAGTTCTTC. The chain has TRBV9 and TRBJ2-1; TRBD2 agrees at 10 bases. From germline, CDR1 is SGDLS and CDR2 YYNGEE. Germline trimming cut 4 bases from V and 6 bases from J; bases unmatched to any gene: 10. The CDR3 has 16 amino acids. The full variable domain, its missing parts supplied by reference TRBV9 and TRBJ2-1, is DSGVTQTPKHLITATGQRVTLRCSPRSGDLSVYWYQQSLDQGLQFLIQYYNGEERAKGNILERFSAQQFPDLHSELNLSSLELGDSALYFCASSPTGAGGINEQFFGPGTRLTVL.